These 17 T cell receptor beta chains were sequenced from one sample in a study of shared clonotypes between healthy human individuals. Using immunoSEQ multiplex PCR, the repertoire was profiled, and TCRdb retains in-frame clones only, with some absent. The sample consists of hundreds of thousands of clones, 90% to 97% of them appearing once. What was sequenced was naive CD4+ T cells sorted from blood. Documented subset: CD45RA+ positively selected. These TCRs come from a woman aged 25 to 39 in good health.

The chain couples TRBV6-1 to TRBJ2-1, with 7 positions matching TRBD2. This CDR3 region has 16 residues. V gave up 1 base and J gave up 0 bases; unmatched junction bases: 3. Germline V lookup: CDR1 MNHNS, CDR2 SASEGT. CDR3 sequence: CASSEVLAISYNEQFF. Written as DNA, the CDR3 is TGTGCCAGCAGTGAAGTACTAGCGATCTCCTACAATGAGCAGTTCTTC.

The chain couples TRBV27 to TRBJ2-1; 8 nucleotides match TRBD2. The CDR3 totals 15 residues. The J segment lost 5 bases and the V segment lost 1 base, leaving 4 bases of the junction unmatched. Germline V gives CDR1 MNHEY, CDR2 SMNVEV (reference sequence). In DNA, the CDR3 is TGTGCCAGCAGTTTATGGACGGGAGGGGACAATGAGCAGTTCTTC. It codes for CASSLWTGGDNEQFF.

The chain has TRBV2 and TRBJ2-4; D is possibly TRBD1 (5 bases). The V end was cut by 9 bases, the J end by 3 bases, with 15 bases between. The length of the CDR3 is 14 residues. The germline CDR1 and CDR2 sequences are SNHLY and FYNNEI. In DNA form, the CDR3 reads TGTGCCAGTAAGCCAGGGTTTGTCAAAAACATTCAGTACTTC. Translating it yields CASKPGFVKNIQYF.

V usage is TRBV7-8 and J usage is TRBJ1-2; 7 nucleotides match TRBD1. Germline assignment: CDR1 SGHVS and CDR2 FQNEAQ. With V trimmed by 3 bases and J by 3 bases, 1 base remained unmatched. The CDR3 is 13 amino acids. The CDR3 region is CASSFGQDYGYTF. The CDR3 DNA follows: TGTGCCAGCAGCTTCGGACAGGACTATGGCTACACCTTC.

V gene TRBV11-3 combines with J gene TRBJ2-6; 8 nucleotides agree with TRBD1. This CDR3 is built from 15 residues. V was clipped by 5 bases and J by 3 bases; unmatched bases: 3. The germline V gene encodes CDR1 SGHNT and CDR2 YENEEA. This CDR3 reads CASSLTGVGANVLTF. The CDR3 coding sequence is TGTGCCAGCAGCCTGACAGGGGTTGGGGCCAACGTCCTGACTTTC.

This clone was found once. The chain joins TRBV27 to TRBJ2-7, with 9 bases aligning to TRBD2. Germline lookup yields CDR1 MNHEY and CDR2 SMNVEV (reference sequence). This CDR3 contains 15 residues. The V and J ends lost 5 bases and 1 base, in that order; junction bases with no gene match: 6. DNA of the CDR3: TGTGCCAGCAGTCAGAGACTAGCGGCATCCTACGAGCAGTACTTC. As protein: CASSQRLAASYEQYF.

The CDR3 reads CASSSGQGAREQFF. The CDR3 DNA reads as TGCGCCAGCAGCTCGGGACAGGGGGCGCGTGAGCAGTTCTTC. The V and J genes are TRBV5-1 and TRBJ2-1; 12 nucleotides align to TRBD1. J gave up 9 bases and V 3 bases, and 4 bases lay outside the gene matches. The CDR3 extends over 14 amino acids. Germline values: CDR1 SGHRS, CDR2 YFSETQ.

The chain links TRBV2 to TRBJ2-5; 9 nucleotides align to TRBD2. The CDR3 extends over 14 amino acids. Looked up from germline, CDR1 is SNHLY and CDR2 is FYNNEI. Trimming took 6 bases from V and 1 from J; bases not matched to a gene: 3. In nucleotides, the CDR3 is TGTGCCAGCAGGGGACTAGCTGTCCAAGAGACCCAGTACTTC. It encodes CASRGLAVQETQYF.

The chain is built from TRBV23-1 and TRBJ2-2, with D perhaps given as TRBD1 or TRBD2 (6 bases each). TRBV23-1 is identified as an open reading frame with a role that is uncertain. The CDR3 contains 15 residues. V was pared by 2 bases and J by 3 bases, with 10 bases between. The CDR3 DNA sequence: TGCGCCAGCAGTCAAAAGGGGGGAGACACCGGGGAGCTGTTTTTT. Residues: CASSQKGGDTGELFF.

The gene calls are TRBV4-1 and TRBJ2-7; the match to TRBD2 covers 7 bases. V lost 1 base and J lost 3; bases outside the gene matches: 9. The germline V gene has CDR1 MGHRA and CDR2 YSYEKL. The CDR3 contains 16 residues. CDR3 protein: CASSQGLAAGGYEQYF. The CDR3 bases are TGCGCCAGCAGCCAAGGGCTAGCGGCTGGGGGCTACGAGCAGTACTTC.

On this clone: Relative to the germline gene, one junction end is altered; a read error may explain this. The chain has TRBV6-1 and TRBJ2-7; maybe TRBD1 (5 bases). The CDR3 is made up of 15 amino acids. Germline V gene data show CDR1 as MNHNS and CDR2 as SASEGT. CDR3 nucleotides: TGTGCCATCAGTGAGACGACAGAAGTTACCTACGAGCAGTACTTC. It is translated as CAISETTEVTYEQYF.

The chain recombines TRBV18 with TRBJ1-1; D remains ambiguous. CDR3 length: 13 residues. Per germline, CDR1 KGHSH and CDR2 LQKENI. V dropped 6 bases and J dropped 3 bases, with 11 bases sitting between them. The CDR3 bases are TGTGCCAGCTCCTCGGTTGAGGACACTGAAGCTTTCTTT. Amino acids: CASSSVEDTEAFF.

The gene calls are TRBV29-1 and TRBJ1-1, with TRBD1 matching 11 bases. This CDR3 has 16 amino acids. The germline CDR1 and CDR2 sequences are SQVTM and ANQGSEA. With 4 bases clipped from V and 0 bases from J, the junction kept 7 bases outside the gene matches. DNA for the CDR3: TGCAGCGTTGCCGGGACAGGGGGGGGAGTGAACACTGAAGCTTTCTTT. It translates to CSVAGTGGGVNTEAFF.

The chain uses TRBV5-6 and TRBJ2-1, with 8 bases identical to TRBD2. This CDR3 is 15 amino acids long. CDR1 SGHDT and CDR2 YYEEEE come from the germline V gene. Unmatched junction bases numbered 7, after V lost 4 bases and J lost 4 bases. Here the CDR3 DNA reads TGTGCCAGCAGCCTACCGGGACTAGGGTACAATGAGCAGTTCTTC. This sequence encodes CASSLPGLGYNEQFF.

The chain carries TRBV19 and TRBJ2-5, with TRBD2 identical over 11 bases. V was pared by 10 bases and J by 1 base, with 8 bases of the junction left unmatched. The CDR3 runs 15 residues. From germline, CDR1 is LNHDA and CDR2 SQIVND (reference sequence). CDR3 nucleotides: TGTGCCACTTCACAACTAGCGGGAGCCCAAGAGACCCAGTACTTC. Its protein product is CATSQLAGAQETQYF.

CDR3 protein: CAHRGWGAYNEQFF. In nucleotides, the CDR3 is TGTGCCCATCGGGGTTGGGGGGCCTACAATGAGCAGTTCTTC. V usage is TRBV28 and J usage is TRBJ2-1, with D maybe TRBD2 (6 bases). The V gene's germline CDR1 is MDHEN and CDR2 SYDVKM. The CDR3 extends over 14 amino acids. Trimming removed 11 bases at V and 2 bases at J, with 16 bases between.

This sequence joins TRBV28 and TRBJ1-3; TRBD1 is a possible D gene (5 bases). The CDR3 contains 16 residues. Germline-derived CDR1 and CDR2 are MDHEN and SYDVKM. The V gene lost 7 bases and the J gene lost 4 bases, with 20 bases spanning the gap. The CDR3 DNA follows: TGTGCCAGCACCAAATCCCAGGGCTCTCAAGGAAACACCATATATTTT. This sequence encodes CASTKSQGSQGNTIYF.